Presented here are 23 T cell receptor beta chains from one specimen sequenced in a study of cytomegalovirus exposure and HLA in healthy donors. The PCR was carried out with 60 Vbeta primers and 13 Jbeta primers. Measured with immunoSEQ multiplex PCR; TCRdb has only the in-frame clones, and not every one. Of about 100,000 clones in the sample, about 79% are singletons; the top ten hold roughly 3.7%. The material sequenced was PBMCs. All receptors come from a female donor in good health and CMV-seropositive.

The rearrangement links TRBV7-6 to TRBJ2-3, with 10 bases that match TRBD2. Germline CDR1 SGHVS, CDR2 FNYEAQ. The CDR3 extends over 17 amino acids. Trimming removed 5 bases from V and 5 bases from J; junction bases left unmatched: 13. In DNA form, the CDR3 reads TGTGCCAGCAGCCCCTCGCGGCTAGCGGGAGTGGGAGATACGCAGTATTTT. Residues: CASSPSRLAGVGDTQYF.

This clone has only a few counts. At one of its ends the junction is not consistent with the germline gene, which may arise from a read error. The chain combines TRBV30 with TRBJ2-2; TRBD1 agrees at 8 bases. The CDR3 consists of 12 residues. Germline CDR1 and CDR2: GTSNPN and SVGIG (reference sequence). For the CDR3, the DNA is TGTGCCGGGAGACAGGGGACCGGGGAGCTGTTTTTT. Translation gives CAGRQGTGELFF.

The genes are TRBV11-2 and TRBJ2-5, with 11 bases that match TRBD2. From germline, CDR1 is SGHAT and CDR2 FQNNGV. The CDR3 covers 16 residues. V shed 5 bases, J shed 0 bases, and the junction held 5 bases outside the gene matches. The CDR3 sequence: CASSARTSGYQETQYF. The CDR3 coding sequence is TGTGCCAGCAGCGCCCGGACTAGCGGGTACCAAGAGACCCAGTACTTC.

The J gene is TRBJ1-6, the V gene TRBV18; TRBD1 agrees at 7 bases. Looked up from germline, CDR1 is KGHSH and CDR2 is LQKENI. CDR3 length: 12 residues. After removal of 6 bases from V and 16 bases from J, the junction contained 9 bases not matched to a gene. CDR3 DNA: TGTGCCAGCTCCACGCTCGGGACAGAGCTCCACTTT. Its translation: CASSTLGTELHF. Full variable domain (rest looked up from reference TRBV18 and TRBJ1-6): NAGVMQNPRHLVRRRGQEARLRCSPMKGHSHVYWYRQLPEEGLKFMVYLQKENIIDESGMPKERFSAEFPKEGPSILRIQQVVRGDSAAYFCASSTLGTELHFGNGTRLTVT.

About this clone itself: Additional DNA sequences in this sample encode the identical CDR3. J is TRBJ1-5 and V is TRBV19; TRBD1 agrees at 7 bases. CDR1 is LNHDA and CDR2 is SQIVND in the germline V gene (reference sequence). J lost 4 bases, V lost 3 bases, and 12 bases had no gene match. This CDR3 contains 17 residues. The CDR3 coding sequence is TGTGCCAGTAGTATCGATCTTCGGGGGACAGATAATCAGCCCCAGCATTTT. Residues: CASSIDLRGTDNQPQHF.

This clone was seen more than once but under ten times. The V call is TRBV7-7, the J call TRBJ2-1, with 12 nucleotides matching TRBD2. Per the germline V gene, CDR1 is SSHAT and CDR2 is FNYEAQ (reference sequence). There are 16 residues in the CDR3. V lost 6 bases and J lost 2; bases outside the gene matches: 5. CDR3 nucleotides: TGTGCCAGCAGTCGTGGACTAGCGGGGCCCTACAATGAGCAGTTCTTC. As protein: CASSRGLAGPYNEQFF. Supplemented by reference TRBV7-7 and TRBJ2-1, the full variable domain reads GAGVSQSPRYKVTKRGQDVTLRCDPISSHATLYWYQQALGQGPEFLTYFNYEAQPDKSGLPSDRFSAERPEGSISTLTIQRTEQRDSAMYRCASSRGLAGPYNEQFFGPGTRLTVL.

The rearrangement joins TRBV6-5 to TRBJ2-5; 7 nucleotides agree with TRBD2. Matching the DNA end better, TRBJ2-7 makes the J call doubtful. Germline CDR1 and CDR2: MNHEY and SVGAGI. The CDR3 is 13 amino acids. The CDR3 DNA follows: TGTGCCAGCACCTCCGGGAGGTCTGGCGAGCAGTACTTC. It encodes CASTSGRSGEQYF.

This clone was detected a few times. The chain recombines TRBV5-1 with TRBJ2-7, with a tentative D call TRBD1 (5 bases). V was clipped by 0 bases and J by 5 bases, with 15 bases between them. The length of the CDR3 is 15 residues. Looked up from germline, CDR1 is SGHRS and CDR2 is YFSETQ. The CDR3 sequence: CASSLGWGDVNEQYF. The CDR3 nucleotides read TGCGCCAGCAGCTTGGGTTGGGGCGACGTCAACGAGCAGTACTTC.

The chain links TRBV4-2 to TRBJ2-5; 9 nucleotides line up with TRBD2. This CDR3 spans 18 amino acids. V gave up 0 bases and J gave up 5 bases; unmatched junction bases: 13. Germline V lookup: CDR1 LGHNA, CDR2 YNFKEQ. The chain's CDR3 is CASSQDERAGGPGETQYF. DNA of the CDR3: TGTGCCAGCAGCCAAGATGAACGTGCGGGAGGGCCGGGGGAGACCCAGTACTTC.

The chain carries TRBV2 and TRBJ2-1, with 12 nucleotides matching TRBD1. V shed 5 bases, J shed 9 bases, and the junction held 8 bases outside the gene matches. The germline V gene encodes CDR1 SNHLY and CDR2 FYNNEI. The CDR3 is 15 residues long. The CDR3 spells CASSRGTGGGVEQFF. Here the CDR3 DNA reads TGTGCCAGCAGTAGAGGGACAGGGGGCGGGGTTGAGCAGTTCTTC.

The chain carries TRBV4-2 and TRBJ2-2; 9 bases fit TRBD1. The germline V gene has CDR1 LGHNA and CDR2 YNFKEQ. This CDR3 contains 15 residues. The V segment lost 4 bases and the J segment 2 bases; nucleotides outside the gene matches: 2. The CDR3, as DNA: TGTGCCAGCAGCCCGGGACAGGGTAACACCGGGGAGCTGTTTTTT. As protein: CASSPGQGNTGELFF.

The chain employs TRBV23-1 and TRBJ2-3; TRBD1 matches at 10 bases. TRBV23-1 is classed as an ORF, of uncertain function. The CDR3 loop spans 17 amino acids. With 2 bases clipped from V and 2 bases from J, the junction kept 7 bases outside the gene matches. The CDR3 DNA reads TGCGCCAGCAGTCAAACGGGGACAGGGGTTCCCACAGATACGCAGTATTTT. It translates to CASSQTGTGVPTDTQYF.

This sequence joins TRBV5-1 and TRBJ2-7, with a possible D match to TRBD1 (5 bases). This CDR3 spans 14 amino acids. V dropped 0 bases and J dropped 7 bases, with 14 bases sitting between them. Germline lookup yields CDR1 SGHRS and CDR2 YFSETQ. This CDR3 is CASSLEVLAGEQYF. The DNA for the CDR3 is TGCGCCAGCAGCTTGGAGGTTCTTGCAGGGGAGCAGTACTTC.

In this sample, this clone turned up a few times. The DNA of the CDR3 is TGTGCCAGCAGCGGAACAGGGGGTGGGACTAATGAAAAACTGTTTTTT. This translates into CASSGTGGGTNEKLFF. This rearrangement joins TRBV9 to TRBJ1-4; 8 positions match TRBD1. The J segment lost 2 bases and the V segment lost 3 bases, leaving 6 bases of the junction unmatched. The length of the CDR3 is 16 residues. Germline-derived CDR1 and CDR2 are SGDLS and YYNGEE.

V and J are TRBV7-9 and TRBJ1-2; TRBD1 might be the D (6 bases). The ends were cut back, 2 bases at V and 7 bases at J, with 17 bases in the middle. The CDR3 totals 15 residues. The germline V gene has CDR1 SEHNR and CDR2 FQNEAQ (reference sequence). This CDR3 reads CASSLRQGRQGGYTF. DNA for the CDR3: TGTGCCAGCAGCTTAAGGCAGGGGCGCCAGGGTGGCTACACCTTC.

The chain recombines TRBV30 with TRBJ2-7; TRBD1 agrees at 8 bases. V was pared by 2 bases and J by 3 bases, with 6 bases of the junction left unmatched. The CDR3 covers 14 residues. The germline V gene has CDR1 GTSNPN and CDR2 SVGIG (reference sequence). CDR3 loop: CAWSPGQGSYEQYF. The DNA of the CDR3 is TGTGCCTGGAGTCCCGGACAGGGTAGCTACGAGCAGTACTTC.

The chain has TRBV7-9 and TRBJ2-1, with 10 bases fitting TRBD2. Germline V gives CDR1 SEHNR, CDR2 FQNEAQ (reference sequence). With V trimmed by 3 bases and J by 10 bases, 12 bases remained unmatched. CDR3 length: 16 residues. CDR3 DNA: TGTGCCAGCAGCTTTTTGCTTAGCGGGAGGTCAGGCGAGCAGTTCTTC. Residues: CASSFLLSGRSGEQFF.

This sequence joins TRBV7-8 and TRBJ2-7; no definite D call. Trimming took 5 bases from V and 2 from J, leaving 13 bases between them. There are 14 residues in the CDR3. Germline CDR1 SGHVS, CDR2 FQNEAQ. CDR3: CASSGEEPPYEQYF. The CDR3 DNA reads as TGTGCCAGCAGCGGAGAGGAGCCCCCCTACGAGCAGTACTTC.

A word on this clone: The germline gene is not matched at one end of the junction; a read error may be the cause. The J gene is TRBJ2-6, the V gene TRBV4-2; 10 bases align to TRBD1. CDR1 is LGHNA and CDR2 is YNFKEQ in the germline V gene. The length of the CDR3 is 18 residues. The CDR3: CASSTPGQGPSGANGLTF. The CDR3 DNA reads TGTGCCAGCAGCACTCCGGGACAGGGGCCCTCTGGGGCCAACGGCCTGACTTTC.

The chain carries TRBV9 and TRBJ2-1; TRBD2 matches at 9 bases. V lost 3 bases to trimming and J lost 8 bases; unmatched junction nucleotides: 12. Germline lookup yields CDR1 SGDLS and CDR2 YYNGEE. CDR3 size: 16 residues. CDR3: CASSALAGVTGDEQFF. CDR3 sequence (DNA): TGTGCCAGCAGCGCCTTAGCGGGGGTCACGGGGGATGAGCAGTTCTTC.

J is TRBJ1-3 and V is TRBV30; perhaps TRBD1 as D (5 bases). Germline lookup yields CDR1 GTSNPN and CDR2 SVGIG (reference sequence). This CDR3 has 14 residues. Trimming removed 0 bases at V and 0 bases at J, with 6 bases between. CDR3 in amino acids: CAWSVRGSGNTIYF. DNA for the CDR3: TGTGCCTGGAGTGTAAGGGGCTCTGGAAACACCATATATTTT.

This chain joins TRBV19 and TRBJ1-1; no clear D. Germline loops: CDR1 LNHDA, CDR2 SQIVND (reference sequence). V was clipped by 11 bases and J by 3 bases, with 10 bases between them. CDR3 size: 11 residues. The CDR3 sequence is CAARSDTEAFF. The CDR3 DNA follows: TGTGCCGCCCGATCGGACACTGAAGCTTTCTTT. The whole variable domain, filled in from reference TRBV19 and TRBJ1-1, reads DGGITQSPKYLFRKEGQNVTLSCEQNLNHDAMYWYRQDPGQGLRLIYYSQIVNDFQKGDIAEGYSVSREKKESFPLTVTSAQKNPTAFYLCAARSDTEAFFGQGTRLTVV.

The gene calls are TRBV30 and TRBJ1-5, with D hard to call. The CDR3 is made up of 13 amino acids. The germline CDR1 and CDR2 sequences are GTSNPN and SVGIG (reference sequence). Between the trimmed V and J ends, which lost 0 bases and 4 bases, there was a span of 7 bases. CDR3 coding DNA: TGTGCCTGGAGTGTACTAAGGAATCAGCCCCAGCATTTT. Translating gives CAWSVLRNQPQHF.